The 15 T cell receptor beta chains listed next were all sequenced from one sample in a study of cytomegalovirus exposure and HLA in healthy donors. Researchers ran the PCR with 60 Vbeta and 13 Jbeta primers. Measured with immunoSEQ multiplex PCR; TCRdb has only the in-frame clones, and not every one. There are roughly 160,000 clones in the sample; about 80% occur only once, and 2.2% lies in the top ten. Sample: PBMCs. The receptors stem from a man between 45 and 60 years old in good health and CMV-seropositive.

This chain joins TRBV9 and TRBJ2-2; the D gene is possibly TRBD2 (5 bases). This CDR3 region has 16 residues. V was trimmed by 2 bases and J by 0 bases, leaving 11 bases between them. Germline loops: CDR1 SGDLS, CDR2 YYNGEE. The CDR3 is CASSVVASANTGELFF. The CDR3 bases are TGTGCCAGCAGCGTCGTAGCGTCAGCGAACACCGGGGAGCTGTTTTTT.

The chain combines TRBV5-4 with TRBJ2-5; 10 bases map to TRBD2. J gave up 4 bases and V 4 bases, and 4 bases lay outside the gene matches. Germline V gives CDR1 SGHNT, CDR2 YYREEE (reference sequence). This CDR3 spans 14 amino acids. The CDR3 loop reads CASSLSSGGETQYF. CDR3 nucleotides: TGTGCCAGCAGCCTTTCTAGCGGGGGAGAGACCCAGTACTTC.

The gene calls are TRBV4-2 and TRBJ1-4; 11 bases agree with TRBD1. Germline values: CDR1 LGHNA, CDR2 YNFKEQ. The V segment lost 0 bases and the J segment 10 bases; nucleotides outside the gene matches: 7. There are 16 residues in the CDR3. The CDR3 reads CASSQDSWDRGGKLFF. CDR3 in DNA: TGTGCCAGCAGCCAAGATAGCTGGGACAGGGGGGGAAAACTGTTTTTT.

The genes are TRBV13 and TRBJ1-5; 10 nucleotides line up with TRBD1. V shed 5 bases and J 6 bases; nucleotides not matched to a gene: 4. Germline V gene data show CDR1 as PRHDT and CDR2 as FYEKMQ (reference sequence). The CDR3 is made up of 14 amino acids. The CDR3: CASSVTGGGQPQHF. The CDR3 DNA reads as TGTGCCAGCAGCGTGACAGGGGGCGGTCAGCCCCAGCATTTT.

This clone was seen just once. The rearrangement joins TRBV5-6 to TRBJ2-1, with 10 bases identical to TRBD1. Germline V gene lookup returns CDR1 SGHDT and CDR2 YYEEEE. Germline trimming cut 6 bases from V and 2 bases from J; bases unmatched to any gene: 8. The CDR3 runs 16 residues. The CDR3 reads CASTRAGTGAYNEQFF. The CDR3 coding sequence is TGTGCCAGCACCCGAGCCGGGACAGGGGCCTACAATGAGCAGTTCTTC.

The rearrangement uses TRBV2 and TRBJ2-1, with 8 bases aligning to TRBD2. Per the germline V gene, CDR1 is SNHLY and CDR2 is FYNNEI. V shed 6 bases, J shed 6 bases, and the junction held 7 bases outside the gene matches. The CDR3 covers 14 residues. The CDR3 DNA follows: TGTGCCAGCAGAAGACAAACTAGCGGCAATGAGCAGTTCTTC. The encoded protein is CASRRQTSGNEQFF.

The gene calls are TRBV7-2 and TRBJ1-1; D is possibly TRBD1 (5 bases). CDR1 is SGHTA, CDR2 FQGNSA, per germline. The CDR3 loop spans 13 amino acids. Trimming pared 3 bases from V and 5 bases from J, leaving 10 bases between. CDR3 sequence reads: CASSFGGGTEAFF. The CDR3, as DNA: TGTGCCAGCAGCTTCGGGGGGGGGACTGAAGCTTTCTTT.

V usage is TRBV2 and J usage is TRBJ1-1; D is uncertain. V was trimmed by 6 bases and J by 3 bases, leaving 14 bases between them. Germline V gene sequence: CDR1 SNHLY, CDR2 FYNNEI. CDR3 length equals 14 residues. The CDR3 is CASRELGAYTEAFF. Written as DNA, the CDR3 is TGTGCCAGCAGAGAGCTAGGAGCGTACACTGAAGCTTTCTTT.

The chain has TRBV30 and TRBJ1-5; possibly TRBD1 for D (5 bases). The CDR3 is 13 residues long. The germline V gene encodes CDR1 GTSNPN and CDR2 SVGIG (reference sequence). Trimming pared 1 base from V and 4 bases from J, leaving 8 bases between. CDR3 DNA sequence: TGTGCCTGGAGTGGCCAGGGAAATCAGCCCCAGCATTTT. Translation: CAWSGQGNQPQHF.

The chain has TRBV5-6 and TRBJ1-2; D ambiguous. The CDR3 is made up of 13 amino acids. The V end was cut by 1 base, the J end by 1 base, with 5 bases between. Germline V gene sequence: CDR1 SGHDT, CDR2 YYEEEE. CDR3 DNA: TGTGCCAGCAGCTTGACAAGTAACTATGGCTACACCTTC. It yields the protein CASSLTSNYGYTF. The variable domain in full, completed from reference TRBV5-6 and TRBJ1-2, reads DAGVTQSPTHLIKTRGQQVTLRCSPKSGHDTVSWYQQALGQGPQFIFQYYEEEERQRGNFPDRFSGHQFPNYSSELNVNALLLGDSALYLCASSLTSNYGYTFGSGTRLTVV.

This clone was recorded a few times. The V gene is TRBV7-9, the J gene TRBJ2-5; 8 nucleotides agree with TRBD2. The CDR3 runs 16 residues. Germline V gene lookup returns CDR1 SEHNR and CDR2 FQNEAQ (reference sequence). V gave up 5 bases and J gave up 1 base; unmatched junction bases: 9. Here the CDR3 reads CASSRRLAKVQETQYF. For the CDR3, the DNA is TGTGCCAGCAGCCGTCGACTAGCGAAAGTCCAAGAGACCCAGTACTTC.

The rearrangement links TRBV19 to TRBJ2-6; possible D gene TRBD1, 6 bases. CDR1 is LNHDA, CDR2 SQIVND, per germline (reference sequence). The V and J ends lost 7 bases and 1 base respectively, with 11 bases between them. The CDR3 length is 15 residues. The CDR3 bases are TGTGCCAGTAACAGGGATGAGTCTGGGGCCAACGTCCTGACTTTC. Encoded protein: CASNRDESGANVLTF.

The J gene is TRBJ2-7, the V gene TRBV7-8; D may be TRBD1 (6 bases). V dropped 2 bases and J dropped 0 bases, with 17 bases sitting between them. Germline lookup yields CDR1 SGHVS and CDR2 FQNEAQ. This CDR3 spans 17 amino acids. CDR3 protein: CASSLRFLSRGSYEQYF. CDR3 bases: TGTGCCAGCAGCTTACGGTTTCTGTCCAGGGGCTCCTACGAGCAGTACTTC.

This rearrangement joins TRBV5-6 to TRBJ1-2; 8 nucleotides line up with TRBD1. The CDR3 contains 15 residues. Germline V gives CDR1 SGHDT, CDR2 YYEEEE. Unmatched junction bases numbered 8, after V lost 1 base and J lost 6 bases. The CDR3 coding sequence is TGTGCCAGCAGCTTGCTGAGACAGGGGTTAGATGGCTACACCTTC. This gives the protein CASSLLRQGLDGYTF.

Only a few counts were recorded for this clone. The V call is TRBV4-3, the J call TRBJ1-6; TRBD1 might be the D (5 bases). Germline CDR1 is LGHNA and CDR2 is YSLEER. CDR3 length: 15 residues. V lost 0 bases to trimming and J lost 9 bases, with 12 bases between them. CDR3 amino acids: CASSQDPGGGSPLHF. CDR3 nucleotides: TGCGCCAGCAGCCAAGATCCCGGGGGTGGTTCACCCCTCCACTTT.